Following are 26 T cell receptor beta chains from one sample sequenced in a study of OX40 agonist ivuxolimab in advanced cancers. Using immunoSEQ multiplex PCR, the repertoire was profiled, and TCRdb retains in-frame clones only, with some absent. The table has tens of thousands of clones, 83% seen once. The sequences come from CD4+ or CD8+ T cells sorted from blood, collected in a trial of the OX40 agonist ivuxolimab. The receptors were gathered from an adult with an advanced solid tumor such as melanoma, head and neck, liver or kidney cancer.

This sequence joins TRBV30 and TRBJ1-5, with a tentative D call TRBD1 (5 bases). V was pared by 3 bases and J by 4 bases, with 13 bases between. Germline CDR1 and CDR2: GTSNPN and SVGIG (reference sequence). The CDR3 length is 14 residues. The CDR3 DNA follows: TGTGCCTGGAGAGGATGGGGGGATAATCAGCCCCAGCATTTT. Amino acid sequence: CAWRGWGDNQPQHF.

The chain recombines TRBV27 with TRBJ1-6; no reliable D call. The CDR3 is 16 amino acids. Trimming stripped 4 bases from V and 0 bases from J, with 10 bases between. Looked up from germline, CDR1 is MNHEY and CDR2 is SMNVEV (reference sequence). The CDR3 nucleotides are TGTGCCAGCAGTTCCACCCCTGGCTCCTATAATTCACCCCTCCACTTT. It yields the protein CASSSTPGSYNSPLHF.

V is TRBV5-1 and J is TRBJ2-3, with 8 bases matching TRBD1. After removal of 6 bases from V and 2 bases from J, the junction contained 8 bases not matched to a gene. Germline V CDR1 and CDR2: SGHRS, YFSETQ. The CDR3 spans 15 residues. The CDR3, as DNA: TGCGCCAGCACAACGACAGGGGCACCCACAGATACGCAGTATTTT. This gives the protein CASTTTGAPTDTQYF.

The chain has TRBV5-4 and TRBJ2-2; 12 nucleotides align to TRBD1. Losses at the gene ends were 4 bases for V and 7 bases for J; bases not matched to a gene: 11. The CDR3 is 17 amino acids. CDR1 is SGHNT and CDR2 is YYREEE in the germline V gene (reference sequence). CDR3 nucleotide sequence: TGTGCCAGCAGCAAAGGGGACAGGGGGCGTCCGGTCGGGGAGCTGTTTTTT. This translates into CASSKGDRGRPVGELFF.

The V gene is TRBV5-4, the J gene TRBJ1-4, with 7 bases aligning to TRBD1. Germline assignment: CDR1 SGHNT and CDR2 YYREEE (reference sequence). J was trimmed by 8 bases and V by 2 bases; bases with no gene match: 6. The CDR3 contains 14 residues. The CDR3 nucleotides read TGTGCCAGCAGCTTAACAGGGGCGGGCGAAAAACTGTTTTTT. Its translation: CASSLTGAGEKLFF.

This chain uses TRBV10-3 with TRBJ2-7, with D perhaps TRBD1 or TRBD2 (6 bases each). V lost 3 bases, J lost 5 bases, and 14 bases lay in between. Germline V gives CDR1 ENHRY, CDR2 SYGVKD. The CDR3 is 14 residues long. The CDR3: CAISERKGGHEQYF. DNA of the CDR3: TGTGCCATCAGTGAAAGAAAGGGGGGCCACGAGCAGTACTTC.

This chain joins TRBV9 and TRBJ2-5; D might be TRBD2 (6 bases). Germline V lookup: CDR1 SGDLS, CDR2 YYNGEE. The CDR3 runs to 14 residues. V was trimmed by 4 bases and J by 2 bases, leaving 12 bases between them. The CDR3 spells CASSSGLTQETQYF. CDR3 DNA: TGTGCCAGCAGCTCGGGACTGACTCAAGAGACCCAGTACTTC.

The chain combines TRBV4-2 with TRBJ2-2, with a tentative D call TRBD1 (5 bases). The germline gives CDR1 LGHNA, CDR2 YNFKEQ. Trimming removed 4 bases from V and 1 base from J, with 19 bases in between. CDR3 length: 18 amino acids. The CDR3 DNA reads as TGTGCCAGCAGCCCCCCTCCCCCCCAGGGTAAGAACACCGGGGAGCTGTTTTTT. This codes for CASSPPPPQGKNTGELFF.

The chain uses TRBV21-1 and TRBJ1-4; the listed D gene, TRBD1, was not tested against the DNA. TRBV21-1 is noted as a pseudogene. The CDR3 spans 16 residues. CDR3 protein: CASSKPARGPYEKLFF. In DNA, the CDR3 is TGTGCCAGCAGCAAACCCGCCAGGGGGCCCTATGAAAAACTGTTTTTT.

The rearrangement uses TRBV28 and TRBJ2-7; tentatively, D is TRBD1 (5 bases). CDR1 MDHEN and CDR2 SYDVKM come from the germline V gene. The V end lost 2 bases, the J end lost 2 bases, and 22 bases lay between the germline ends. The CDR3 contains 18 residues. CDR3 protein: CASSLILDLGPTTYEQYF. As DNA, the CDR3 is TGTGCCAGCAGTTTAATCCTCGACCTGGGGCCGACCACCTACGAGCAGTACTTC.

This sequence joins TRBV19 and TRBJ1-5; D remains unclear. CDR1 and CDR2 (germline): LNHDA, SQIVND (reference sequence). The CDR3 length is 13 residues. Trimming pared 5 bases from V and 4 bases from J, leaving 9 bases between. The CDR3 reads CASSQQKNQPQHF. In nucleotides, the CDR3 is TGTGCCAGTAGTCAACAGAAAAATCAGCCCCAGCATTTT.

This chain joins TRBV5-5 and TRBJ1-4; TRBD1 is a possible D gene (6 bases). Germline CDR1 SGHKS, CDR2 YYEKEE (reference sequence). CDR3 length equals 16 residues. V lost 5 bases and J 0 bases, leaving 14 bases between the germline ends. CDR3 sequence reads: CASRAWTVATNEKLFF. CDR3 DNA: TGTGCCAGCAGAGCCTGGACAGTTGCAACTAATGAAAAACTGTTTTTT.

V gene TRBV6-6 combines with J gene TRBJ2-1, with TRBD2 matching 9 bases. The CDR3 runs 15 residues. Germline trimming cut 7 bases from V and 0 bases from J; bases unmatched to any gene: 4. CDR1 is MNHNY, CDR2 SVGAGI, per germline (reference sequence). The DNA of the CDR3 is TGTGCCAGCAAAAAAGCGGGGGGCTCCTACAATGAGCAGTTCTTC. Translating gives CASKKAGGSYNEQFF.

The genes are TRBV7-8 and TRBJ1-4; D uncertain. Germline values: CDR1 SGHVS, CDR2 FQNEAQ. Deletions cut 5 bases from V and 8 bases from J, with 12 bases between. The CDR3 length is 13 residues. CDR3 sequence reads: CASSTRVGEKLFF. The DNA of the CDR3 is TGTGCCAGCAGCACTAGGGTTGGCGAAAAACTGTTTTTT. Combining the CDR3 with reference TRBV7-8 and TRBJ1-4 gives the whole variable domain GAGVSQSPRYKVAKRGQDVALRCDPISGHVSLFWYQQALGQGPEFLTYFQNEAQLDKSGLPSDRFFAERPEGSVSTLKIQRTQQEDSAVYLCASSTRVGEKLFFGSGTQLSVL.

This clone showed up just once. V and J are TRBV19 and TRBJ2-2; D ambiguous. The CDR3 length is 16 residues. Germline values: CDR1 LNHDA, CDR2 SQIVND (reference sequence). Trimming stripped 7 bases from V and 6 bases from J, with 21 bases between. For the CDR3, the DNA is TGTGCCAGTAAGAGTCGGGCAGGCCTTAGGGCCGGGGAGCTGTTTTTT. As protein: CASKSRAGLRAGELFF.

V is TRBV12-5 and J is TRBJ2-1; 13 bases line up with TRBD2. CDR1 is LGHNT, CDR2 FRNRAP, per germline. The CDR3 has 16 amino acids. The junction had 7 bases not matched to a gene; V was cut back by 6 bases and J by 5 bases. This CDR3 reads CASGSRTSGGDNEQFF. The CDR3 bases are TGTGCTAGTGGATCCCGGACTAGCGGGGGAGACAATGAGCAGTTCTTC.

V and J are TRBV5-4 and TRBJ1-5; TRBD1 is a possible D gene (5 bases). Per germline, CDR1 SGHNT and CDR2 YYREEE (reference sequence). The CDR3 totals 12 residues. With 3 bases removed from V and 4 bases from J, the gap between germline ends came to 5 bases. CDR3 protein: CASSYRNQPQHF. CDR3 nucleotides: TGTGCCAGCAGCTACAGGAATCAGCCCCAGCATTTT. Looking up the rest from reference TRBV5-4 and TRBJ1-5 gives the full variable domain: ETGVTQSPTHLIKTRGQQVTLRCSSQSGHNTVSWYQQALGQGPQFIFQYYREEENGRGNFPPRFSGLQFPNYSSELNVNALELDDSALYLCASSYRNQPQHFGDGTRLSIL.

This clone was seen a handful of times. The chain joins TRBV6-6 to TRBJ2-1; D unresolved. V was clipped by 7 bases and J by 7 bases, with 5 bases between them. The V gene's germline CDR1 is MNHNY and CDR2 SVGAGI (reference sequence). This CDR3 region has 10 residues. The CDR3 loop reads CASKRNEQFF. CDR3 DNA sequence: TGTGCCAGCAAACGAAATGAGCAGTTCTTC.

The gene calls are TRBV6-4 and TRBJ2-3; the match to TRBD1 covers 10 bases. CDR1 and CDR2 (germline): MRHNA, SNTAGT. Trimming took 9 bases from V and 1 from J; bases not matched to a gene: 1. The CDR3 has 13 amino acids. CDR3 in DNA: TGTGCCAGTGGGACAGGGGGCACAGATACGCAGTATTTT. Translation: CASGTGGTDTQYF.

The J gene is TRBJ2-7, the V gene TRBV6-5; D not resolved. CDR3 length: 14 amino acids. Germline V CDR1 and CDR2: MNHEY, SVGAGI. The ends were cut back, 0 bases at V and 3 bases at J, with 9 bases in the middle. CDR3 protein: CASSYSRTVYEQYF. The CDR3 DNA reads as TGTGCCAGCAGTTACTCGAGGACGGTCTACGAGCAGTACTTC.

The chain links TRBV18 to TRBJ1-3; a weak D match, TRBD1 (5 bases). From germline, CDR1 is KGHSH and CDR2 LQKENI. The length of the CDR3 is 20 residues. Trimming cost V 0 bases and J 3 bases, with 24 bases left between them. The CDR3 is CASSPPGLARGGADGNTIYF. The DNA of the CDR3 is TGTGCCAGCTCACCACCGGGACTGGCGCGGGGCGGGGCTGATGGAAACACCATATATTTT.

The CDR3 DNA reads TGTGCCAGCAGCCCCCTCGGGGGTAGAACCCCCGAGCAGTACTTC. This gives the protein CASSPLGGRTPEQYF. The chain recombines TRBV11-2 with TRBJ2-7, with a possible D match to TRBD2 (6 bases). The CDR3 is 15 amino acids. In germline, CDR1 is SGHAT, CDR2 FQNNGV. V lost 5 bases and J 6 bases, leaving 20 bases between the germline ends.

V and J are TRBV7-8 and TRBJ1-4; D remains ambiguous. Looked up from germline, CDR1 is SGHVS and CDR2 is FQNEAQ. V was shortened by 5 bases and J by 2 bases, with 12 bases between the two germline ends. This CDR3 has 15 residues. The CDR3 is CASSLEEKTNEKLFF. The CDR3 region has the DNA TGTGCCAGCAGCCTAGAGGAGAAGACTAATGAAAAACTGTTTTTT.

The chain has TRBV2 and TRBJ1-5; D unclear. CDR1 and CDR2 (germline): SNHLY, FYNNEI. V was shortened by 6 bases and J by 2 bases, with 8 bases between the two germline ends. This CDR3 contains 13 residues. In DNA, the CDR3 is TGTGCCAGCAGGGGTGAGGGCAATCAGCCCCAGCATTTT. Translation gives CASRGEGNQPQHF.

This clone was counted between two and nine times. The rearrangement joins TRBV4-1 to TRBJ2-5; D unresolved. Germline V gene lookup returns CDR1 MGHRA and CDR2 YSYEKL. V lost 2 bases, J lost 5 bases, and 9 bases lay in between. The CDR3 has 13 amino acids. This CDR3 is CASSQWQKETQYF. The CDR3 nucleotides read TGCGCCAGCAGCCAATGGCAGAAGGAGACCCAGTACTTC.

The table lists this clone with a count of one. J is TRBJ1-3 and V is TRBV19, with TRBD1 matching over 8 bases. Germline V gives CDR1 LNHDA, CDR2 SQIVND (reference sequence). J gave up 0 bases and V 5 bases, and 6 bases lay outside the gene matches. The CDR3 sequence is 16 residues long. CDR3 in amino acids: CASSQSGTGSGNTIYF. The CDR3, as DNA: TGTGCCAGTAGTCAATCTGGGACAGGCTCTGGAAACACCATATATTTT. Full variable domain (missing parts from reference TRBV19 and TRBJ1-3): DGGITQSPKYLFRKEGQNVTLSCEQNLNHDAMYWYRQDPGQGLRLIYYSQIVNDFQKGDIAEGYSVSREKKESFPLTVTSAQKNPTAFYLCASSQSGTGSGNTIYFGEGSWLTVV.